These 27 T cell receptor beta chains were sequenced from one sample in a study of identical twins. TCRdb passed the 5' RACE reads through MiXCR, listing each CDR3 protein once. The data contain more than 1.5 million distinct CDR3 sequences, about 30% of them singletons. Sequencing was carried out using cord blood. These receptors originate from a newborn girl in good health.

V is TRBV25-1 and J is TRBJ1-5; 9 nucleotides agree with TRBD1. The trim removed 3 bases at V and 7 bases at J, leaving 10 bases unmatched. This CDR3 has 16 residues. In germline, CDR1 is MGHDK, CDR2 SYGVNS. This CDR3 is CASSDATGGARQPQHF. CDR3 DNA sequence: TGTGCCAGCAGTGATGCTACAGGGGGCGCGAGACAGCCCCAGCATTTT.

The sample holds a few counts of this clonotype. CDR3: CASSQDTRDEQYF. CDR3 in DNA: TGTGCCAGCAGCCAAGATACCCGTGACGAGCAGTACTTC. The chain recombines TRBV4-2 with TRBJ2-4; D is unclear. The J call is in doubt because the DNA end fits TRBJ2-7 better. CDR1 LGHNA and CDR2 YNFKEQ come from the germline V gene. This CDR3 region has 13 residues.

The V and J genes are TRBV21-1 and TRBJ2-1; no check of the table's D call, TRBD2, against the DNA was made. TRBV21-1 is classified as a pseudogene. The CDR3 spans 15 residues. The CDR3 protein is CASSKSPLRENEQFF. The CDR3, as DNA: TGTGCCAGCAGCAAAAGCCCTCTGCGGGAGAATGAGCAGTTCTTC.

This clonotype turned up a few times. V gene TRBV20-1 combines with J gene TRBJ1-2; D possibly corresponds to TRBD1 (5 bases). This CDR3 comprises 14 residues. Looked up from germline, CDR1 is DFQATT and CDR2 is SNEGSKA (reference sequence). Trimming cost V 3 bases and J 4 bases, with 15 bases left between them. CDR3 in amino acids: CSASNGRVAYGYTF. Written as DNA, the CDR3 is TGCAGTGCTAGTAACGGCAGGGTGGCCTATGGCTACACCTTC.

In regard to this clonotype: A read error is possible here, since a much larger clone lies one base away. The chain uses TRBV12-3 or TRBV12-4 and TRBJ2-4; 7 nucleotides agree with TRBD1. Trimming cost V 7 bases and J 11 bases; bases outside gene matches: 11. CDR3 length: 13 amino acids. CDR3: CASTTIQGSVQYF. CDR3 sequence (DNA): TGTGCCAGCACCACCATACAGGGGAGCGTTCAGTACTTC.

In this sample, this clonotype turned up many times. The V and J genes are TRBV24-1 and TRBJ2-1; no definite D call. Deletions cut 4 bases from V and 5 bases from J, with 8 bases between. CDR1 and CDR2 from the germline V gene are KGHDR and SFDVKD. CDR3 length: 13 amino acids. CDR3 sequence reads: CATSDNDNNEQFF. CDR3 sequence (DNA): TGTGCCACCAGTGACAACGACAACAATGAGCAGTTCTTC.

This clonotype came up a few times. The chain carries TRBV20-1 and TRBJ1-2; no firm D call. CDR3 length equals 13 residues. V was pared by 2 bases and J by 1 base, with 8 bases between. CDR1 is DFQATT and CDR2 is SNEGSKA in the germline V gene (reference sequence). The CDR3 coding sequence is TGCAGTGCTAGACCCCAGGTTAACTATGGCTACACCTTC. This gives the protein CSARPQVNYGYTF.

This clonotype was seen once. The chain couples TRBV28 to TRBJ2-7, with TRBD2 identical over 8 bases. This CDR3 spans 15 amino acids. Germline V CDR1 and CDR2: MDHEN, SYDVKM. J lost 7 bases, V lost 3 bases, and 11 bases had no gene match. CDR3 loop: CASSLPQRGSNEQYF. CDR3 nucleotides: TGTGCCAGCAGTTTGCCACAGCGGGGGAGCAATGAGCAGTACTTC.

The chain has TRBV2 and TRBJ1-1; D remains unclear. V dropped 7 bases and J dropped 5 bases, with 8 bases sitting between them. The CDR3 loop spans 11 amino acids. In germline, CDR1 is SNHLY, CDR2 FYNNEI. Here the CDR3 reads CASKVQTEAFF. The CDR3 region has the DNA TGTGCCAGCAAAGTACAGACTGAAGCTTTCTTT.

This clonotype was detected a few times. This chain connects TRBV6-5 to TRBJ2-5; 8 bases fit TRBD2. This CDR3 has 15 residues. The germline V gene has CDR1 MNHEY and CDR2 SVGAGI. Trimming took 0 bases from V and 6 from J; bases not matched to a gene: 6. The CDR3 region has the DNA TGTGCCAGCAGTTACTCGACGGGGGGGAGACAGACCCAGTACTTC. The encoded protein is CASSYSTGGRQTQYF.

The genes are TRBV20-1 and TRBJ2-3; D may be TRBD2 (6 bases). Trimming removed 3 bases from V and 8 bases from J, with 18 bases in between. Germline V gene lookup returns CDR1 DFQATT and CDR2 SNEGSKA (reference sequence). The CDR3 length is 14 residues. This CDR3 reads CSARGSGLAVTQYF. CDR3 sequence (DNA): TGCAGTGCTAGGGGTAGCGGACTCGCGGTTACGCAGTATTTT.

The genes are TRBV4-1 and TRBJ2-3; tentatively, D is TRBD2 (7 bases). V was trimmed by 3 bases and J by 4 bases, leaving 14 bases between them. The CDR3 loop spans 15 amino acids. Looked up from germline, CDR1 is MGHRA and CDR2 is YSYEKL. The CDR3 DNA follows: TGCGCCAGCAGCCACGCCGGGGGGCCCTCAGATACGCAGTATTTT. The encoded protein is CASSHAGGPSDTQYF.

The chain links TRBV19 to TRBJ1-5, with D perhaps matching TRBD1 (6 bases). The CDR3 covers 14 residues. V lost 7 bases and J 5 bases, leaving 15 bases between the germline ends. The V gene's germline CDR1 is LNHDA and CDR2 SQIVND (reference sequence). The CDR3 protein is CASNSRGTYQPQHF. In DNA, the CDR3 is TGTGCCAGTAATAGCAGGGGAACGTATCAGCCCCAGCATTTT.

This chain joins TRBV20-1 and TRBJ2-1; D unclear. Germline CDR1 is DFQATT and CDR2 is SNEGSKA (reference sequence). This CDR3 has 14 residues. V lost 1 base to trimming and J lost 7 bases, with 14 bases between them. CDR3 protein: CSARVVQCSNEQFF. The CDR3 nucleotides read TGCAGTGCTAGAGTCGTCCAGTGTAGTAATGAGCAGTTCTTC.

This clonotype was seen more than once but under ten times. V and J are TRBV20-1 and TRBJ1-2, with a weak D call TRBD1 (6 bases). The CDR3 length is 13 residues. Per the germline V gene, CDR1 is DFQATT and CDR2 is SNEGSKA (reference sequence). With 5 bases removed from V and 2 bases from J, the gap between germline ends came to 12 bases. The CDR3 DNA follows: TGCAGTGCTTCATGGGGGGCGAACTATGGCTACACCTTC. This encodes CSASWGANYGYTF.

This clonotype has a count of ten or more. The V gene is TRBV28, the J gene TRBJ2-7, with D tentatively TRBD1 (5 bases). The CDR3 contains 12 residues. Germline V CDR1 and CDR2: MDHEN, SYDVKM. Trimming took 1 base from V and 7 from J, leaving 8 bases between them. The CDR3 loop reads CASSLSRVEQYF. The CDR3 nucleotides read TGTGCCAGCAGTTTATCCAGGGTAGAGCAGTACTTC. Variable domain in full (rest from reference TRBV28 and TRBJ2-7): DVKVTQSSRYLVKRTGEKVFLECVQDMDHENMFWYRQDPGLGLRLIYFSYDVKMKEKGDIPEGYSVSREKKERFSLILESASTNQTSMYLCASSLSRVEQYFGPGTRLTVT.

The chain carries TRBV12-3 or TRBV12-4 and TRBJ1-3; D uncertain. The CDR3 contains 15 residues. The V and J ends lost 6 bases and 0 bases respectively, with 12 bases between them. CDR3 loop: CASSSQWASGNTIYF. CDR3 DNA: TGTGCCAGCAGCTCCCAATGGGCCTCTGGAAACACCATATATTTT.

V usage is TRBV20-1 and J usage is TRBJ2-1, with D maybe TRBD2 (6 bases). Judging by the DNA end, TRBJ2-7 fits better; the J call may be wrong. Germline V CDR1 and CDR2: DFQATT, SNEGSKA (reference sequence). The CDR3 has 14 amino acids. CDR3 in DNA: TGCAGTGCTAGCGCGGGACCCTCCTACAATGAGCAGTACTTC. It yields the protein CSASAGPSYNEQYF.

Remarks on this clonotype: Relative to the germline gene, one junction end is altered; a read error may explain this. This chain joins TRBV6-2 or TRBV6-3 and TRBJ1-2, with a tentative D call TRBD1 (5 bases). The CDR3 runs 11 residues. Germline-derived CDR1 and CDR2 are MNHEY and SVGEGT. CDR3 coding DNA: TGTGCCAACAGTTTGGGGGGAGGCTACACCTTC. Amino acid sequence: CANSLGGGYTF.

The gene calls are TRBV3-1 and TRBJ1-1; maybe TRBD1 (6 bases). The CDR3 has 14 amino acids. With 3 bases removed from V and 1 base from J, the gap between germline ends came to 9 bases. Germline V gene data show CDR1 as LGHDT and CDR2 as YNNKEL (reference sequence). In nucleotides, the CDR3 is TGTGCCAGCAGCCAGCAGGGGTCGAACACTGAAGCTTTCTTT. This gives the protein CASSQQGSNTEAFF.

This sequence joins TRBV9 and TRBJ2-1; 10 bases agree with TRBD2. Germline CDR1 and CDR2: SGDLS and YYNGEE. The CDR3 spans 16 residues. The V segment lost 0 bases and the J segment 7 bases; nucleotides outside the gene matches: 7. Written as DNA, the CDR3 is TGTGCCAGCAGCGTAGATCTAGCGGGAGTGGGAAATGAGCAGTTCTTC. This gives the protein CASSVDLAGVGNEQFF.

Remarks on this clonotype: A read error may explain this, as a much larger clone is one base away. The rearrangement uses TRBV12-3 or TRBV12-4 and TRBJ2-4; TRBD1 matches at 7 bases. Near its end, the DNA agrees better with TRBJ2-5, so the J call may be wrong. CDR3 size: 17 residues. The CDR3 coding sequence is TGTGCCAGCAGTTTAATCTACCGGACAGGCCTCCAAGGGACCCAGTACTTC. Amino acids: CASSLIYRTGLQGTQYF.

This clonotype was found a few times. The rearrangement links TRBV5-1 to TRBJ2-1; D is uncertain. The CDR3 covers 14 residues. CDR1 and CDR2 (germline): SGHRS, YFSETQ. V was shortened by 3 bases and J by 4 bases, with 11 bases between the two germline ends. In DNA, the CDR3 is TGCGCCAGCAGCTCGGGTGCGGTTTACAATGAGCAGTTCTTC. It is translated as CASSSGAVYNEQFF.

There are a few counts of this clonotype. The chain joins TRBV4-1 to TRBJ2-5; 10 bases are a match to TRBD2. Near its end, the DNA agrees better with TRBJ2-7, so the J call may be wrong. The germline gives CDR1 MGHRA, CDR2 YSYEKL. The CDR3 covers 16 residues. CDR3 sequence reads: CASSPFWLAGDYEQYF. In DNA form, the CDR3 reads TGCGCCAGCAGCCCCTTTTGGCTAGCGGGGGATTACGAGCAGTACTTC.

The chain is built from TRBV5-4 and TRBJ1-4; perhaps TRBD1 as D (6 bases). Germline V gene sequence: CDR1 SGHNT, CDR2 YYREEE (reference sequence). This CDR3 comprises 13 residues. V was pared by 4 bases and J by 11 bases, with 15 bases between. CDR3 amino acids: CASSDHRVKKLFF. In DNA form, the CDR3 reads TGTGCCAGCAGCGACCACAGGGTGAAGAAACTGTTTTTT. The complete variable domain, with remaining parts taken from reference TRBV5-4 and TRBJ1-4, reads ETGVTQSPTHLIKTRGQQVTLRCSSQSGHNTVSWYQQALGQGPQFIFQYYREEENGRGNFPPRFSGLQFPNYSSELNVNALELDDSALYLCASSDHRVKKLFFGSGTQLSVL.

Only a few counts were recorded for this clonotype. This chain connects TRBV6-1 to TRBJ1-2; D remains ambiguous. Germline CDR1 reads MNHNS; CDR2 reads SASEGT. Between the trimmed V and J ends, which lost 2 bases and 4 bases, there was a span of 14 bases. The CDR3 sequence is 15 residues long. CDR3 residues: CASSESLGRSYGYTF. CDR3 in DNA: TGTGCCAGCAGTGAATCCTTGGGCAGGAGCTATGGCTACACCTTC.

The chain joins TRBV3-1 to TRBJ2-4; the match to TRBD2 covers 12 bases. The J call may be incorrect, as the DNA end agrees better with TRBJ2-1. Per the germline V gene, CDR1 is LGHDT and CDR2 is YNNKEL (reference sequence). The CDR3 has 19 amino acids. Written as DNA, the CDR3 is TGTGCCAGCAGCCAAGAACTAGCGGGAGGATTACTAGCCAAAAACATTCAGTTCTTC. Amino acid sequence: CASSQELAGGLLAKNIQFF.